This record covers a single TCR beta chain. Germline CDR1 SGHRS, CDR2 YFSETQ. The trim removed 4 bases at V and 0 bases at J, leaving 4 bases unmatched. The CDR3 extends over 14 amino acids. The data were obtained in a study of cytomegalovirus exposure and HLA in healthy donors. Primers: 60 Vbeta forward and 13 Jbeta reverse. Some clones are missing from TCRdb's copy, which holds only in-frame ones; the method was immunoSEQ multiplex PCR. The repertoire has some 150,000 clones, about 72% of them found once; the top ten carry 1.2% to 1.5%. Material for sequencing was PBMCs. The chain recombines TRBV5-1 with TRBJ2-7, with TRBD1 identical over 7 bases. The receptor was isolated from a man aged 55 to 69 in good health and CMV-seronegative. CDR3 residues: CASSEGGGSYEQYF. The CDR3 DNA sequence: TGCGCCAGCAGCGAAGGGGGCGGCTCCTACGAGCAGTACTTC.